Included here is one T cell receptor beta chain sequence, with context. One entry per CDR3 protein, called by TCRdb with MiXCR from the 5' RACE reads. Of 350,000 to 450,000 distinct CDR3 sequences in the sample, over 25% were seen once. This specimen belongs to a study of identical twins' blood T cells. Trimming cost V 0 bases and J 4 bases, with 12 bases left between them. This CDR3 has 16 amino acids. Germline CDR1 and CDR2: SGHTA and FQGNSA. Material for sequencing was PBMCs. The TCR comes from a woman aged 18 to 55 in good health. The rearrangement links TRBV7-2 to TRBJ2-2, with unresolved D. The CDR3 protein is CASSLAGLHSTGELFF. The CDR3 DNA sequence: TGTGCCAGCAGCTTAGCCGGGCTCCATTCCACCGGGGAGCTGTTTTTT.